These T cell receptor beta chains were read from a single sample in a study of T cell changes during pregnancy in multiple sclerosis. TCRdb keeps only in-frame clones here, not all; method: immunoSEQ multiplex PCR. The table lists approximately 79,000 clones, just under 95% of them singletons. The sequencing here drew on peripheral blood, taken in the second trimester of pregnancy. These receptors came from a female donor in good health, enrolled as a control in a pregnancy study. Each CDR3 is given with its conserved first and last residue. A D gene is named only where the DNA matches it firmly. Some rows mark clone size as missing; the rest say once, few, many or name a class of expanded clone.

J gene | D gene | clone size | V gene | CDR3 DNA | CDR3 protein
TRBJ2-1 | TRBD2 | . | TRBV5-1 | TGCGCCAGCAGGACCGGGACTAGCGGCTACAATGAGCAGTTCTTC | CASRTGTSGYNEQFF
TRBJ2-1 | TRBD2 | . | TRBV11-3 | TGTGCCAGCAGCACAACCACCACTCTAGCGGGGGGTTACAATGAGCAGTTCTTC | CASSTTTTLAGGYNEQFF
TRBJ2-3 | . | . | TRBV5-4 | TGTGCCAGCAGCGCACAGGCCACAGATACGCAGTATTTT | CASSAQATDTQYF
TRBJ1-5 | . | . | TRBV7-2 | TGTGCCAGCAGCACAATAAACAATCAGCCCCAGCATTTT | CASSTINNQPQHF
TRBJ2-1 | . | . | TRBV9 | TGTGCCAGCAGCCCTTTCCGGGGGATACGAAATGAGCAGTTCTTC | CASSPFRGIRNEQFF
TRBJ1-6 | TRBD1 | . | TRBV7-6 | TGTGCCAGCAGCTCGGGACAGGGAAATTCACCCCTCCACTTT | CASSSGQGNSPLHF
TRBJ1-2 | . | . | TRBV7-2 | TGTGCCAGCAGCCCCGAAACAGGGACTAACTATGGCTACACCTTC | CASSPETGTNYGYTF
TRBJ1-5 | . | . | TRBV7-2 | TGTGCCAGCAGCTCCGCGGGGGGCGCGAGCAATCAGCCCCAGCATTTT | CASSSAGGASNQPQHF
TRBJ1-1 | . | few | TRBV2 | TGTGCCAGCAGTGGATGGACAGAAGCTTTCTTT | CASSGWTEAFF
TRBJ1-5 | TRBD1 | . | TRBV7-9 | TGTGCCAGCAGCGGGCGGACAGGGGATTGGAATCAGCCCCAGCATTTT | CASSGRTGDWNQPQHF
TRBJ2-2 | . | . | TRBV7-9 | TGTGCCAGCAGCTTAGCGATGGGACAACCAAACACCGGGGAGCTGTTTTTT | CASSLAMGQPNTGELFF
TRBJ2-5 | . | . | TRBV19 | TGTGCCACCTCAATCGGTGGGGGCAACCAAGAGACCCAGTACTTC | CATSIGGGNQETQYF
TRBJ2-7 | TRBD1 | once | TRBV5-1 | TGCGCCAGCAGCGCCGCTCCAGGGGGCTCCTACGAGCAGTACTTC | CASSAAPGGSYEQYF